This T cell receptor beta chain was sequenced for a study of CD8 T cells in Susac syndrome. Study findings and constraints: That the number of individuals in its TCR sequencing and HLA analysis was relatively small was acknowledged by the study.

As concerns this clonotype: Its antigen is undetermined.

Trimming took off 4 bases at V and 4 bases at J, with 10 bases between the two ends. Looked up from germline, CDR1 is LGHNA and CDR2 is YSLEER. The CDR3 is 14 residues long. Random hexamers were used to reverse transcribe about 0.45 to 1 ug of RNA. TCRdb itself ran the immunoSEQ multiplex PCR reads through MiXCR, one entry per CDR3 protein. The sample has around 270,000 distinct CDR3 sequences; approximately 90% are singletons. The sample was CD8+ T cells from PBMCs. The chain joins TRBV4-3 to TRBJ2-2; no reliable D call. The receptor was isolated from a human donor with multiple sclerosis. The CDR3 reads CASSRFSGTGELFF. In DNA form, the CDR3 reads TGCGCCAGCAGCCGTTTTTCGGGCACCGGGGAGCTGTTTTTT.